These 22 T cell receptor beta chains were sequenced from one sample in a study of early stage breast cancer tumors. The assay was immunoSEQ multiplex PCR, and TCRdb's table has in-frame clones only and misses some. Seen here are several thousand clones, 66% observed once, and the top ten hold around 7%. The sequenced sample was breast tumor tissue. The source is a person between 50 and 60 years old with breast cancer.

This chain joins TRBV7-3 and TRBJ2-5; the D gene could be TRBD1 or TRBD2 (6 bases each). The CDR3 has 15 residues. Between the trimmed V and J ends, which lost 1 base and 4 bases, there was a span of 13 bases. The germline V gene encodes CDR1 SGHTA and CDR2 FQGTGA. CDR3 DNA sequence: TGTGCCAGCAGCTTAAATCCGGGGGCGGGAGAGACCCAGTACTTC. Protein: CASSLNPGAGETQYF.

The gene calls are TRBV28 and TRBJ2-1; 12 bases align to TRBD2. The junction had 11 bases not matched to a gene; V was cut back by 2 bases and J by 0 bases. From germline, CDR1 is MDHEN and CDR2 SYDVKM. The CDR3 contains 20 residues. The chain's CDR3 is CASSLTPGLAGISSYNEQFF. In DNA form, the CDR3 reads TGTGCCAGCAGTTTAACCCCGGGACTAGCGGGCATCAGCTCCTACAATGAGCAGTTCTTC.

This clone was picked up a small number of times. This chain links TRBV5-1 with TRBJ2-3, with 8 bases lining up with TRBD2. The CDR3 runs to 15 residues. V was pared by 4 bases and J by 1 base, with 5 bases of the junction left unmatched. CDR1 SGHRS and CDR2 YFSETQ come from the germline V gene. The CDR3: CASSPLAGGTDTQYF. The CDR3 DNA reads TGCGCCAGCAGCCCGCTAGCGGGTGGCACAGATACGCAGTATTTT.

CDR3 residues: CASSLAINRGEETQYF. In DNA form, the CDR3 reads TGTGCCAGCAGCTTGGCTATTAACAGGGGGGAAGAGACCCAGTACTTC. J is TRBJ2-5 and V is TRBV5-4; 8 nucleotides line up with TRBD1. Germline trimming cut 0 bases from V and 3 bases from J; bases unmatched to any gene: 7. The germline V gene encodes CDR1 SGHNT and CDR2 YYREEE (reference sequence). The CDR3 loop spans 16 amino acids.

In its sample, this clone was seen a few times. The gene calls are TRBV7-9 and TRBJ1-1; TRBD1 matches 7 bases. Unmatched junction bases numbered 6, after V lost 5 bases and J lost 0 bases. Germline CDR1 reads SEHNR; CDR2 reads FQNEAQ (reference sequence). The length of the CDR3 is 15 residues. This chain's CDR3 is CASSPPTGMNTEAFF. Written as DNA, the CDR3 is TGTGCCAGCAGCCCCCCGACAGGGATGAACACTGAAGCTTTCTTT.

This clone was seen once. The chain recombines TRBV7-3 with TRBJ2-2; D gene uncertain. Trimming removed 1 base at V and 7 bases at J, with 4 bases between. This CDR3 region has 12 residues. From germline, CDR1 is SGHTA and CDR2 FQGTGA. The DNA for the CDR3 is TGTGCCAGCAGCTTAATGAACGGGGAGCTGTTTTTT. This codes for CASSLMNGELFF.

By sample share, this clone is medium-sized. J is TRBJ2-7 and V is TRBV5-6; the D is unclear. CDR3 length equals 13 residues. V dropped 2 bases and J dropped 7 bases, with 13 bases sitting between them. From germline, CDR1 is SGHDT and CDR2 YYEEEE. CDR3 DNA: TGTGCCAGCAGCTTAGGCCCCGAAGGAGAGCAGTACTTC. It is translated as CASSLGPEGEQYF. Full variable domain (rest looked up from reference TRBV5-6 and TRBJ2-7): DAGVTQSPTHLIKTRGQQVTLRCSPKSGHDTVSWYQQALGQGPQFIFQYYEEEERQRGNFPDRFSGHQFPNYSSELNVNALLLGDSALYLCASSLGPEGEQYFGPGTRLTVT.

The rearrangement uses TRBV7-2 and TRBJ1-4; 8 bases are shared with TRBD1. Germline V gene lookup returns CDR1 SGHTA and CDR2 FQGNSA. V lost 5 bases to trimming and J lost 6 bases; unmatched junction nucleotides: 5. This CDR3 contains 14 residues. The CDR3 is CASSEGQADEKLFF. The CDR3 region has the DNA TGTGCCAGCAGCGAGGGACAGGCTGATGAAAAACTGTTTTTT.

This clone has only a few counts. V gene TRBV4-1 combines with J gene TRBJ1-1; 7 nucleotides line up with TRBD1. The CDR3 has 12 amino acids. V gave up 5 bases and J gave up 8 bases; unmatched junction bases: 5. Germline CDR1 MGHRA, CDR2 YSYEKL. CDR3 nucleotides: TGCGCCAGCAGCGCGCAGGGGGTGGAAGCTTTCTTT. Translating gives CASSAQGVEAFF.

The chain employs TRBV18 and TRBJ1-4; D uncertain. Germline CDR1 KGHSH, CDR2 LQKENI. V lost 0 bases and J lost 8, with 13 bases in between. The CDR3 sequence is 15 residues long. CDR3 amino acids: CASSPPGRLGEKLFF. CDR3 sequence (DNA): TGTGCCAGCTCACCACCGGGGAGATTGGGCGAAAAACTGTTTTTT.

The chain employs TRBV14 and TRBJ2-7; D is uncertain. Between the trimmed V and J ends, which lost 0 bases and 0 bases, there was a span of 6 bases. This CDR3 contains 14 residues. CDR1 and CDR2 (germline): SGHDN, FVKESK. The CDR3, as DNA: TGTGCCAGCAGCCAAGATCCAAGCTCCTACGAGCAGTACTTC. This codes for CASSQDPSSYEQYF.

This chain connects TRBV18 to TRBJ2-2, with D possibly TRBD2 on 6 matching bases. The V gene lost 4 bases and the J gene lost 2 bases, with 14 bases spanning the gap. The CDR3 loop spans 16 amino acids. CDR1 and CDR2 (germline): KGHSH, LQKENI. Here the CDR3 DNA reads TGTGCCAGCTCACTCGTGCGGGGAGTAAACACCGGGGAGCTGTTTTTT. Encoded protein: CASSLVRGVNTGELFF. Full variable domain (outside the CDR3, taken from reference TRBV18 and TRBJ2-2): NAGVMQNPRHLVRRRGQEARLRCSPMKGHSHVYWYRQLPEEGLKFMVYLQKENIIDESGMPKERFSAEFPKEGPSILRIQQVVRGDSAAYFCASSLVRGVNTGELFFGEGSRLTVL.

This clone was recorded a few times. The V gene is TRBV27, the J gene TRBJ2-1; no firm D call. With 2 bases removed from V and 16 bases from J, the gap between germline ends came to 12 bases. This CDR3 has 11 amino acids. CDR1 MNHEY and CDR2 SMNVEV come from the germline V gene (reference sequence). In nucleotides, the CDR3 is TGTGCCAGCAGTTTAGGGCTAACCACATTCTTC. Protein product: CASSLGLTTFF.

This clone was picked up a small number of times. The J gene is TRBJ1-3, the V gene TRBV7-9; TRBD1 aligns across 8 bases. The junction had 9 bases not matched to a gene; V was cut back by 5 bases and J by 3 bases. The length of the CDR3 is 16 residues. The germline V gene encodes CDR1 SEHNR and CDR2 FQNEAQ (reference sequence). The CDR3 nucleotides read TGTGCCAGCAGCCCAACAGGGGGGATCGATGGAAACACCATATATTTT. Protein product: CASSPTGGIDGNTIYF.

In this sample, this clone turned up a few times. The chain couples TRBV11-3 to TRBJ1-1; D is uncertain. The CDR3 runs 13 residues. V was pared by 8 bases and J by 3 bases, with 13 bases between. Germline CDR1 reads SGHNT; CDR2 reads YENEEA. The CDR3, as DNA: TGTGCCAGCTCCCGGGGAGTGGACACTGAAGCTTTCTTT. Its translation: CASSRGVDTEAFF.

The rearrangement joins TRBV7-3 to TRBJ2-2; TRBD1 matches at 8 bases. With 5 bases clipped from V and 4 bases from J, the junction kept 3 bases outside the gene matches. Germline V CDR1 and CDR2: SGHTA, FQGTGA. The CDR3 consists of 14 residues. CDR3 loop: CASSPGTGTGELFF. CDR3 coding DNA: TGTGCCAGCAGCCCCGGGACAGGCACCGGGGAGCTGTTTTTT. Complete variable domain (other parts from reference TRBV7-3 and TRBJ2-2): GAGVSQTPSNKVTEKGKYVELRCDPISGHTALYWYRQSLGQGPEFLIYFQGTGAADDSGLPNDRFFAVRPEGSVSTLKIQRTERGDSAVYLCASSPGTGTGELFFGEGSRLTVL.

The table lists this clone with a count of one. V gene TRBV6-4 combines with J gene TRBJ2-1; D not certain. This CDR3 region has 15 residues. The V gene lost 3 bases and the J gene lost 5 bases, with 14 bases spanning the gap. Germline V gene data show CDR1 as MRHNA and CDR2 as SNTAGT. The CDR3 protein is CASSESAPGHNEQFF. The CDR3 bases are TGTGCCAGCAGTGAATCGGCTCCCGGCCACAATGAGCAGTTCTTC.

V usage is TRBV5-5 and J usage is TRBJ2-3; perhaps TRBD1 as D (5 bases). V shed 2 bases and J shed 3 bases, with 10 bases lying between them. Germline-derived CDR1 and CDR2 are SGHKS and YYEKEE (reference sequence). The CDR3 spans 14 residues. The DNA of the CDR3 is TGTGCCAGCAGCTTATCCAGGGAAACAGATACGCAGTATTTT. Protein sequence: CASSLSRETDTQYF.

The chain recombines TRBV18 with TRBJ1-1; possibly TRBD1 for D (6 bases). Germline V gene data show CDR1 as KGHSH and CDR2 as LQKENI. The V gene lost 0 bases and the J gene lost 2 bases, with 13 bases spanning the gap. The length of the CDR3 is 16 residues. CDR3 region: CASSPPSTGSNTEAFF. CDR3 coding DNA: TGTGCCAGCTCACCACCGTCCACAGGGAGTAACACTGAAGCTTTCTTT.

The chain employs TRBV29-1 and TRBJ2-3; possibly TRBD2 for D (5 bases). Trimming took 4 bases from V and 4 from J, leaving 18 bases between them. This CDR3 contains 15 residues. Germline values: CDR1 SQVTM, CDR2 ANQGSEA. CDR3 in amino acids: CSVGKRPVVADTQYF. The CDR3 DNA sequence: TGCAGCGTTGGGAAGCGGCCGGTCGTCGCAGATACGCAGTATTTT.

The J gene is TRBJ2-1, the V gene TRBV6-8; D is undetermined. Looked up from germline, CDR1 is MNHGY and CDR2 is SAAAGT. V lost 7 bases and J 8 bases, leaving 3 bases between the germline ends. This CDR3 region has 9 residues. CDR3 sequence: CASMYEQFF. The CDR3 coding sequence is TGTGCCAGCATGTATGAGCAGTTCTTC.

This sequence joins TRBV11-2 and TRBJ1-2; D is undetermined. Trimming took off 1 base at V and 4 bases at J, with 13 bases between the two ends. The CDR3 has 15 amino acids. The germline CDR1 and CDR2 sequences are SGHAT and FQNNGV. The CDR3 DNA sequence: TGTGCCAGCAGCTTAGCCGCCCGGGCCGGCTATGGCTACACCTTC. Protein sequence: CASSLAARAGYGYTF.